This TCR beta chain is from a study of blood T cell repertoires in COVID-19. Study in general: Acute-phase and convalescent COVID-19 samples originated in the United States, Italy and Spain. The cDNA or gDNA used as material had been derived from T cells, B-cell-depleted T cells, or PBMCs.

Original data processing: Amplification with reference gene primers provided the estimates of nucleated cell counts. The assay was immunoSEQ multiplex PCR, and TCRdb's table has in-frame clones only and misses some. V, J and clone size reflect that table, while D and trimming were determined from the DNA. The sample includes under 200,000 clones, approximately 85% of them seen just once. V lost 5 bases and J 9 bases, leaving 11 bases between the germline ends. In germline, CDR1 is SEHNR, CDR2 FQNEAQ (reference sequence). The CDR3 sequence is 12 residues long. The sequence came from an elderly woman with acute or convalescent COVID-19. The chain couples TRBV7-9 to TRBJ2-1, with D possibly matching TRBD2 (5 bases). The sequencing sample was made of peripheral blood. The CDR3: CASSQNSVEQFF. In DNA, the CDR3 is TGTGCCAGCAGCCAAAATAGCGTTGAGCAGTTCTTC.